The TCR beta chain described here comes from a study of blood T cell repertoires in COVID-19. This clone was seen only once. Sequenced by immunoSEQ multiplex PCR; TCRdb stores in-frame clones only, minus some. The sample carries 100,000 to 120,000 clones, about 85% recorded once. Germline CDR1 GTSNPN, CDR2 SVGIG (reference sequence). The CDR3 loop spans 14 amino acids. The junction had 2 bases not matched to a gene; V was cut back by 3 bases and J by 4 bases. This chain connects TRBV30 to TRBJ2-3; 12 bases fit TRBD2. Sequences were obtained from peripheral blood. This TCR was sampled from a human donor in a cohort sampled during active COVID-19. This CDR3 is CAWSGLAGPDTQYF. DNA of the CDR3: TGTGCCTGGAGCGGACTAGCGGGGCCAGATACGCAGTATTTT. Full variable domain (rest looked up from reference TRBV30 and TRBJ2-3): SQTIHQWPATLVQPVGSPLSLECTVEGTSNPNLYWYRQAAGRGLQLLFYSVGIGQISSEVPQNLSASRPQDRQFILSSKKLLLSDSGFYLCAWSGLAGPDTQYFGPGTRLTVL.